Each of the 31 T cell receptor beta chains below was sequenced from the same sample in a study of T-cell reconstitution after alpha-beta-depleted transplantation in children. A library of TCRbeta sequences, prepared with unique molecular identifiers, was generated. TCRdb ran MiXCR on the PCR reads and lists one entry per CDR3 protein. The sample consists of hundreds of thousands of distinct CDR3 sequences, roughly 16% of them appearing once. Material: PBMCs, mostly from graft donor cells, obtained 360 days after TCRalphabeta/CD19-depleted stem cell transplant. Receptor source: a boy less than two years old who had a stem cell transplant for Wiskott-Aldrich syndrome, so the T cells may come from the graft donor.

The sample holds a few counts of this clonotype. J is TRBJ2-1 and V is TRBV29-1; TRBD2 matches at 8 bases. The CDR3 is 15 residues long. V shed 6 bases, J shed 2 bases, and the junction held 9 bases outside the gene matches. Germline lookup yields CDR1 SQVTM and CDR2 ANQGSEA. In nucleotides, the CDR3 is TGCAGCGTCCTCCAGCGGGAGCGTACCTACAATGAGCAGTTCTTC. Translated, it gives CSVLQRERTYNEQFF.

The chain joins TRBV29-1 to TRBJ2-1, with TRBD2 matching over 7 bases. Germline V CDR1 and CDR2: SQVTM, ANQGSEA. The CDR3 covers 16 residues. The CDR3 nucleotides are TGCAGTACGAACCCGGGAGGACGGGGGTCCTACAATGAGCAGTTCTTC. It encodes CSTNPGGRGSYNEQFF.

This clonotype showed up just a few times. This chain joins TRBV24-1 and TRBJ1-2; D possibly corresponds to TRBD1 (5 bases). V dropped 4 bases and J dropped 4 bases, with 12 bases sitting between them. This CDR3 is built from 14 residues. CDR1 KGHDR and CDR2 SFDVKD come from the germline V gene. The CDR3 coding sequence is TGTGCCACCAGTGAGCCCGGGACCCTCTATGGCTACACCTTC. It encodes CATSEPGTLYGYTF.

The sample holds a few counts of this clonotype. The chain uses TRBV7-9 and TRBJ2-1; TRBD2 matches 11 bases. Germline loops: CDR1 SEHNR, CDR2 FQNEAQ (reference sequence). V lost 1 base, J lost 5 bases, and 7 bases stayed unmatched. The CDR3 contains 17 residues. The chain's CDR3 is CASSLGPTGLADNEQFF. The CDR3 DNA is TGTGCCAGCAGCTTAGGCCCGACGGGACTAGCGGACAATGAGCAGTTCTTC.

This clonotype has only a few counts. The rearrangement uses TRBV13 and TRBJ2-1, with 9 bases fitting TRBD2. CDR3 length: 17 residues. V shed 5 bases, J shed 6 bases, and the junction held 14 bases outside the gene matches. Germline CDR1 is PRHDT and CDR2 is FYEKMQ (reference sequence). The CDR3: CASSDSGGSTGGNEQFF. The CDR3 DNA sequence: TGTGCCAGCAGCGATAGCGGGGGTTCTACGGGGGGCAATGAGCAGTTCTTC.

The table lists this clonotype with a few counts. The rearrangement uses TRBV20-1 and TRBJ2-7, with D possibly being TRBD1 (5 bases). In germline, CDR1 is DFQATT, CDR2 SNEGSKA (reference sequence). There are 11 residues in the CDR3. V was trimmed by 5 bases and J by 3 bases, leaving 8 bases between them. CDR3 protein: CSAVTVYEQYF. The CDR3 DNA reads TGCAGTGCTGTGACAGTCTACGAGCAGTACTTC.

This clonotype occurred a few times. The CDR3 DNA follows: TGCGCCAGCAGCTCGACACAAGAGACCCAGTACTTC. Translation gives CASSSTQETQYF. The chain links TRBV5-1 to TRBJ2-5; D remains ambiguous. The germline CDR1 and CDR2 sequences are SGHRS and YFSETQ. V lost 3 bases, J lost 2 bases, and 5 bases lay in between. The CDR3 sequence is 12 residues long.

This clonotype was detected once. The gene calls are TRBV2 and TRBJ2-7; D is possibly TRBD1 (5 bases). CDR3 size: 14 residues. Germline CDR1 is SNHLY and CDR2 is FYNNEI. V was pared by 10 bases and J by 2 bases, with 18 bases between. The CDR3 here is CAMGSRVLAYEQYF. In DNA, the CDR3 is TGTGCCATGGGATCCAGGGTTCTCGCCTACGAGCAGTACTTC.

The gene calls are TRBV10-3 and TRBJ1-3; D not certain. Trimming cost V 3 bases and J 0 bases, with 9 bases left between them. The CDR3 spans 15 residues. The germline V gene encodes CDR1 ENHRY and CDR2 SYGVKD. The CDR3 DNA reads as TGTGCCATCAGTGAATCGGGAATCTCTGGAAACACCATATATTTT. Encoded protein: CAISESGISGNTIYF.

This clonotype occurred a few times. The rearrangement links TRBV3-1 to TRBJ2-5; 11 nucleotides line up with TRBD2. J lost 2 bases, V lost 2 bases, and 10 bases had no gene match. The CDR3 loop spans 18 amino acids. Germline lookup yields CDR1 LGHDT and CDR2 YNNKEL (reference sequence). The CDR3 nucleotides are TGTGCCAGCAGCCAATTTTCAACCGGGACTAGCGGTCAAGAGACCCAGTACTTC. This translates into CASSQFSTGTSGQETQYF.

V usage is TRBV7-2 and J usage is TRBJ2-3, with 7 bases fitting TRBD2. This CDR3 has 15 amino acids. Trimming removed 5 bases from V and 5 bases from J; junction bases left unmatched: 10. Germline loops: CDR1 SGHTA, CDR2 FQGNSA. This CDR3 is CASSKGLGVRDTQYF. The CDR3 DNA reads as TGTGCCAGCAGCAAAGGACTAGGAGTAAGAGATACGCAGTATTTT.

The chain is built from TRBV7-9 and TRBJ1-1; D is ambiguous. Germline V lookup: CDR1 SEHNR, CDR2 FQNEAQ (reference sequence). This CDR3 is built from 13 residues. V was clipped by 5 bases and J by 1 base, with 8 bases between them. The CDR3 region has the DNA TGTGCCAGCAGCCCCATGGGGAACACTGAAGCTTTCTTT. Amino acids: CASSPMGNTEAFF.

In nucleotides, the CDR3 is TGTGCCAGCAGCCAAGATATGGGACAGGGTAGGGGCGAGCAGTACTTC. Residues: CASSQDMGQGRGEQYF. This chain uses TRBV3-1 with TRBJ2-7; 9 bases align to TRBD1. Germline-derived CDR1 and CDR2 are LGHDT and YNNKEL (reference sequence). There are 16 residues in the CDR3. V gave up 0 bases and J gave up 6 bases; unmatched junction bases: 9.

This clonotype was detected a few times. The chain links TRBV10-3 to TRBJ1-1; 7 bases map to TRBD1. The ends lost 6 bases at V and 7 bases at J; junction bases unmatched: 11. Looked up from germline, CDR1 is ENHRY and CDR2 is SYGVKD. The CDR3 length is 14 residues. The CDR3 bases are TGTGCCATCAGCAGGGACGGAGCAGGGGGTGAAGCTTTCTTT. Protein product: CAISRDGAGGEAFF.

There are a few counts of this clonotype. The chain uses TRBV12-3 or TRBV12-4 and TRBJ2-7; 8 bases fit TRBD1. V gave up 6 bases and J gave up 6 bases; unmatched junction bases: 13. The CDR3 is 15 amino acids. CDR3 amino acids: CASSRTGQKWREQYF. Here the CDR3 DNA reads TGTGCCAGCAGCAGGACAGGGCAAAAATGGCGCGAGCAGTACTTC.

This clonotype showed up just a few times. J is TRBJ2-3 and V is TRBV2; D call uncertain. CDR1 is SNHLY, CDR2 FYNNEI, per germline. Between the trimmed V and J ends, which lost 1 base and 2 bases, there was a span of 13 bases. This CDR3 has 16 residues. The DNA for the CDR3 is TGTGCCAGCAGTGAAGAAGTGGCAGGTACCACAGATACGCAGTATTTT. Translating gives CASSEEVAGTTDTQYF.

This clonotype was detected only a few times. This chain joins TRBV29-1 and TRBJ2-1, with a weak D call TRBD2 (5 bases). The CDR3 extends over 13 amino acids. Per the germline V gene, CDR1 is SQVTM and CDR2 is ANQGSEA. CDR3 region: CRPDYPSYNEQFF. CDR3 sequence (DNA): TGCAGACCCGACTATCCTTCGTACAATGAGCAGTTCTTC.

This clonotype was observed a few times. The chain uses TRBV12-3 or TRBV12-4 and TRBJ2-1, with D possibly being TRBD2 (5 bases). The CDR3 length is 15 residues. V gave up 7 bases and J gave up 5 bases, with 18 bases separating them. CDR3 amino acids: CASTPHRGLNNEQFF. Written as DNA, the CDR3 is TGTGCCAGCACCCCTCATCGAGGACTGAACAATGAGCAGTTCTTC.

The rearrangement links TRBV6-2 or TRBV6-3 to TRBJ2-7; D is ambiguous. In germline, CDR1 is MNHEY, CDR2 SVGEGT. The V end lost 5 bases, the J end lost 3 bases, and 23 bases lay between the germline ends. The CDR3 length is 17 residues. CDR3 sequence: CASSRIPSPQLHYEQYF. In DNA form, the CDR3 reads TGTGCCAGCAGTAGGATCCCTAGTCCCCAACTACACTACGAGCAGTACTTC.

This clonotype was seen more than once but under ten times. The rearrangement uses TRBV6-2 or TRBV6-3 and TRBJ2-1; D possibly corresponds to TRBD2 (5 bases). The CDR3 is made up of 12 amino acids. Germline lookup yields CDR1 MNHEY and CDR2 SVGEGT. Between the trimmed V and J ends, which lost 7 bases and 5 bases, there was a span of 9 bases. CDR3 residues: CASTGYHNEQFF. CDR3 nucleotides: TGTGCCAGCACGGGGTATCACAATGAGCAGTTCTTC.

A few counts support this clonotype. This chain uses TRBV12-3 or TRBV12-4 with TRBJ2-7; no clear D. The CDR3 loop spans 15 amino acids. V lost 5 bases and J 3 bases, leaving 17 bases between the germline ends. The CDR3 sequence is CASSPSHRGVYEQYF. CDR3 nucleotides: TGTGCCAGCAGTCCTTCCCACCGTGGAGTCTACGAGCAGTACTTC.

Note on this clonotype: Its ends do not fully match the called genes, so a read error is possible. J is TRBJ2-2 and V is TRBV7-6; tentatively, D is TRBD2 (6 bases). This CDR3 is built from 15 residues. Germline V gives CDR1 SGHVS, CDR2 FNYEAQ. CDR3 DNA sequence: TGTGCCAGCAGCTTTGTGCGGGGTCTCACCGGGGAGCTGTATTTT. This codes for CASSFVRGLTGELYF.

This CDR3 is CASSLGPVTSGLYNEQFF. CDR3 coding DNA: TGCGCCAGCAGCTTGGGACCGGTAACTAGCGGACTATACAATGAGCAGTTCTTC. V is TRBV5-1 and J is TRBJ2-1; 8 nucleotides agree with TRBD2. The V and J ends lost 0 bases and 4 bases, in that order; junction bases with no gene match: 12. CDR3 length: 18 amino acids. Germline assignment: CDR1 SGHRS and CDR2 YFSETQ.

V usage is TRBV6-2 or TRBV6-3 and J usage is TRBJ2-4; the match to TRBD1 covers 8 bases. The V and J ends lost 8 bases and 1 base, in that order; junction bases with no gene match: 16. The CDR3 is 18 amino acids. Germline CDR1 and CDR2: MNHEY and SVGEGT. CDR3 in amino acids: CASYKPARGREAKNIQYF. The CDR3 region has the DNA TGTGCCAGCTACAAACCCGCCAGGGGGCGCGAGGCCAAAAACATTCAGTACTTC.

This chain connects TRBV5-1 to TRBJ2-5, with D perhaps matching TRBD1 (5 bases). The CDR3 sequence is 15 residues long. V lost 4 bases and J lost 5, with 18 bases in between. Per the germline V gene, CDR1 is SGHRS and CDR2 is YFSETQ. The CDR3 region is CASSGRQSPGETQYF. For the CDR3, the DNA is TGCGCCAGCAGCGGGCGACAGAGCCCAGGGGAGACCCAGTACTTC.

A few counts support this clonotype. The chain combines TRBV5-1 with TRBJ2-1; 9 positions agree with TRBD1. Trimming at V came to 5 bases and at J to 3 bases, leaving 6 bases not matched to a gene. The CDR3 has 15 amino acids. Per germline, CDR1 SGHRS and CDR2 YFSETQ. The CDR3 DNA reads TGCGCCAGCAGTAGGGGGGGACAGGGCTACAATGAGCAGTTCTTC. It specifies CASSRGGQGYNEQFF.

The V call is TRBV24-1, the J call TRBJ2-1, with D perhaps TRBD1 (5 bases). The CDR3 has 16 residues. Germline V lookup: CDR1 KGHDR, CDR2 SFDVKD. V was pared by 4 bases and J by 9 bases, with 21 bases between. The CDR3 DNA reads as TGTGCCACCAGTGACCCGTTGACAGCCGGATGGGGTGAGCAGTTCTTC. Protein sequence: CATSDPLTAGWGEQFF.

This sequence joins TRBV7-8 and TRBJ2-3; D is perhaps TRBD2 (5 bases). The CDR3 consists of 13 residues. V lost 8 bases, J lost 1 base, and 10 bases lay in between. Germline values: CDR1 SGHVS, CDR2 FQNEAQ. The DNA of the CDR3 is TGTGCCAGCTTGGACTTTGGCACAGATACGCAGTATTTT. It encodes CASLDFGTDTQYF.

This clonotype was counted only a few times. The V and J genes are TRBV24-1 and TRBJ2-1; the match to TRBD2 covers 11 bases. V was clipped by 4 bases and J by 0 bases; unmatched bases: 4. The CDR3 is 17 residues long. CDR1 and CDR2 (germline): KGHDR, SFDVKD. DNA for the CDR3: TGTGCCACCAGTGAAGGGACTAGCGGTTACTCCTACAATGAGCAGTTCTTC. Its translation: CATSEGTSGYSYNEQFF.

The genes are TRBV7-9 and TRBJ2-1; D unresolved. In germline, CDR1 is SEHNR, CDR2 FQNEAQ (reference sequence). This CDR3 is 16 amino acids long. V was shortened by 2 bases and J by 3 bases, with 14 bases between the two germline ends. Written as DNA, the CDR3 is TGTGCCAGCAGCTTAACGCTGCAAAGTTTCTACAATGAGCAGTTCTTC. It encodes CASSLTLQSFYNEQFF.

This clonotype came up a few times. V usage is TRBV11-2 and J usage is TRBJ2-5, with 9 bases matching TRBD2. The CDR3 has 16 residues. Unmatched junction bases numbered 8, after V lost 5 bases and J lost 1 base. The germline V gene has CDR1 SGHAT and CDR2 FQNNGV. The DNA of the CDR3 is TGTGCCAGCAGCCGGAGACTAGCGGAGATCCAAGAGACCCAGTACTTC. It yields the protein CASSRRLAEIQETQYF.